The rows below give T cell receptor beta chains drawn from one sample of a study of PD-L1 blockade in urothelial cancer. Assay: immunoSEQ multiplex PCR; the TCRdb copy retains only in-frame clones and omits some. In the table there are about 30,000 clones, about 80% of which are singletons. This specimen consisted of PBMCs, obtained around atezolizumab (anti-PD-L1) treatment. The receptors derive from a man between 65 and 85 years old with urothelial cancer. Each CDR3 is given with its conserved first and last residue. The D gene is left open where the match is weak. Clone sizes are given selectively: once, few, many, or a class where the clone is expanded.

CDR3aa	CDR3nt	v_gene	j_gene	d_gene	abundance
CASSYSRYTEAFF	TGTGCCAGCAGTTACTCGAGGTACACTGAAGCTTTCTTT	TRBV6-5	TRBJ1-1	NA	few
CASSVGDDTEAFF	TGTGCCAGCAGCGTAGGAGATGACACTGAAGCTTTCTTT	TRBV9	TRBJ1-1	NA	few
CSAQGLPGGTEAFF	TGCAGCGCCCAGGGACTCCCCGGGGGCACTGAAGCTTTCTTT	TRBV29-1	TRBJ1-1	NA	NA
CASSLRNRYGYTF	TGTGCCAGTAGTTTGAGGAACCGCTACGGCTACACCTTC	TRBV19	TRBJ1-2	NA	NA
CASSLAAGATNYGYTF	TGTGCCAGCAGCTTAGCGGCAGGGGCGACGAACTATGGCTACACCTTC	TRBV7-8	TRBJ1-2	NA	NA
CAGGNGGSYEQYF	TGTGCCGGCGGGAACGGGGGCTCCTACGAGCAGTACTTC	TRBV2	TRBJ2-7	NA	medium-sized
CAWSVKGGVGQPQHF	TGTGCCTGGAGTGTAAAAGGAGGGGTGGGTCAGCCCCAGCATTTT	TRBV30	TRBJ1-5	NA	NA
CASSLVLASGEQFF	TGCGCCAGCAGCTTGGTTCTAGCCTCAGGAGAGCAGTTCTTC	TRBV5-1	TRBJ2-1	NA	NA
CASSPVAGGNAAYEQYF	TGTGCCAGCAGCCCGGTGGCGGGGGGTAACGCGGCCTACGAGCAGTACTTC	TRBV5-6	TRBJ2-7	TRBD2	NA
CASSAREPDTGELFF	TGTGCCAGTAGTGCCCGGGAGCCCGACACCGGGGAGCTGTTTTTT	TRBV19	TRBJ2-2	NA	NA
CASSVSPLNTEAFF	TGTGCCAGCAGCGTCTCTCCTTTGAACACTGAAGCTTTCTTT	TRBV9	TRBJ1-1	NA	NA
CASSLDAGTEAFF	TGTGCCAGCAGCTTAGACGCGGGGACTGAAGCTTTCTTT	TRBV7-8	TRBJ1-1	NA	NA
CASSISGNSYNEQFF	TGTGCCAGTAGTATCTCGGGTAACTCCTACAATGAGCAGTTCTTC	TRBV19	TRBJ2-1	NA	NA
CTSSQVRYEQYF	TGCACCAGCAGCCAAGTCCGCTACGAGCAGTACTTC	TRBV1	TRBJ2-7	NA	NA
CAWMSGVGTDTQYF	TGTGCCTGGATGTCGGGAGTGGGCACAGATACGCAGTATTTT	TRBV30	TRBJ2-3	NA	NA
CASSRGLITYNEQFF	TGTGCCAGTAGTAGGGGGCTAATCACCTACAATGAGCAGTTCTTC	TRBV19	TRBJ2-1	NA	NA
CASSLSSGTSNEQFF	TGTGCCAGCAGCTTGTCTAGCGGGACTTCTAATGAGCAGTTCTTC	TRBV11-2	TRBJ2-1	TRBD2	NA
CASSKEGDRKNTEAFF	TGTGCCAGCAGCAAAGAGGGAGACAGGAAGAACACTGAAGCTTTCTTT	TRBV21-1	TRBJ1-1	NA	NA
CASSWDRVREQYF	TGTGCCAGCAGTTGGGACAGGGTCCGCGAGCAGTACTTC	TRBV6-6	TRBJ2-7	TRBD1	NA
CASSQRAGTKGYTF	TGCGCCAGCAGCCAAAGGGCGGGGACGAAGGGCTACACCTTC	TRBV4-3	TRBJ1-2	NA	NA
CSARDGYGYTF	TGCAGTGCTAGAGACGGCTATGGCTACACCTTC	TRBV20-1	TRBJ1-2	NA	NA
CASRPRDSYSYEQYF	TGTGCCAGCAGACCCCGGGACAGCTATTCCTACGAGCAGTACTTC	TRBV6-5	TRBJ2-7	TRBD1	NA
CASSRSPGLAGVNEQFF	TGTGCCAGCAGCCGATCGCCCGGACTAGCGGGAGTCAATGAGCAGTTCTTC	TRBV7-6	TRBJ2-1	TRBD2	NA
CASSSTNTGELFF	TGTGCCAGCAGTTCCACAAACACCGGGGAGCTGTTTTTT	TRBV6-6	TRBJ2-2	NA	NA
CASTRQGPGNTIYF	TGTGCCAGCACCCGACAGGGGCCTGGAAACACCATATATTTT	TRBV25-1	TRBJ1-3	TRBD1	NA
CASSLNRGTDTQYF	TGTGCCAGCAGCTTAAACAGGGGTACAGATACGCAGTATTTT	TRBV7-3	TRBJ2-3	TRBD1	NA
CASSSPGTTDYEQYF	TGCGCCAGCAGCTCGCCCGGGACTACCGACTACGAGCAGTACTTC	TRBV5-1	TRBJ2-7	TRBD2	NA
CASSIRAGGGYTF	TGTGCCAGCAGTATTCGGGCGGGCGGCGGCTACACCTTC	TRBV19	TRBJ1-2	NA	NA
CASRTASGNTIYF	TGTGCCAGCAGGACAGCCTCTGGAAACACCATATATTTT	TRBV27	TRBJ1-3	NA	NA
CASTHYGRPGQASSYYGYTF	TGTGCCAGCACCCATTATGGACGCCCGGGACAGGCGTCTTCCTACTATGGCTACACCTTC	TRBV27	TRBJ1-2	TRBD1	NA
CASSLVSSGVTGELFF	TGTGCCAGCAGCTTAGTGTCTAGCGGAGTTACCGGGGAGCTGTTTTTT	TRBV7-2	TRBJ2-2	TRBD2	once
CASSQGLAGTDTQYF	TGTGCCAGCAGCCAGGGACTAGCGGGGACAGATACGCAGTATTTT	TRBV4-2	TRBJ2-3	TRBD2	once
CASAPGQRTDTQYF	TGTGCCAGCGCTCCGGGACAGCGCACAGATACGCAGTATTTT	TRBV6-1	TRBJ2-3	TRBD1	medium-sized
CASFSGKNTEAFF	TGTGCCAGCTTTTCAGGGAAGAACACTGAAGCTTTCTTT	TRBV28	TRBJ1-1	NA	NA
CASSMGKGLDAFF	TGTGCCAGTAGTATGGGGAAGGGGCTTGATGCTTTCTTT	TRBV19	TRBJ1-1	NA	NA
CASGRDRGIYEQYF	TGTGCCAGCGGCCGGGACAGGGGGATCTACGAGCAGTACTTC	TRBV27	TRBJ2-7	TRBD1	NA